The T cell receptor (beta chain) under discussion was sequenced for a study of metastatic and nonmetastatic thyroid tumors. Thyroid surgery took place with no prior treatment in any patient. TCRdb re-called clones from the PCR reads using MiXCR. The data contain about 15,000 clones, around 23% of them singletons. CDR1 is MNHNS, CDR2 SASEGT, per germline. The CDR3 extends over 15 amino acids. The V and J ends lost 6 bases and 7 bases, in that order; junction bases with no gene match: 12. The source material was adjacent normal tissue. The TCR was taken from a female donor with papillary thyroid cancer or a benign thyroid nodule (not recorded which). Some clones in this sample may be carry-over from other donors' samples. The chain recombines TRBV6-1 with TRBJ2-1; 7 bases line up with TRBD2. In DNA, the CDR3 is TGTGCCAGCAGGGAGAGCGGGGTACTCCGAAATGAGCAGTTCTTC. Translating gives CASRESGVLRNEQFF.